Here is one T cell receptor beta chain with its context. The antigen is undetermined. Assay: immunoSEQ multiplex PCR; the TCRdb copy retains only in-frame clones and omits some. The sample gives some 50,000 clones, 88% of which show up once; approximately 50% is in the top ten. V lost 2 bases and J lost 7, with 9 bases in between. The CDR3 is made up of 12 amino acids. CDR1 is SEHNR, CDR2 FQNEAQ, per germline (reference sequence). The sample originates from a study of OX40 agonist ivuxolimab in advanced cancers. For the study at large: Patients received the agonistic anti-OX40 (CD134) antibody ivuxolimab. Allowance was made for prior anti-PD-1, anti-PD-L1 or anti-CTLA-4 therapy, and roughly 39% had some.

Prior autoimmune disease or systemic immunosuppression barred patients. Study-wide results and caveats: At doses 0.1 to 3.0 mg/kg, CD4+ and CD8+ clones expanded.

Specimen: CD4+ or CD8+ T cells sorted from blood, collected in a trial of the OX40 agonist ivuxolimab. The gene calls are TRBV7-9 and TRBJ2-7, with D possibly matching TRBD2 (6 bases). The receptor was derived from an adult with an advanced solid tumor such as melanoma, head and neck, liver or kidney cancer. The CDR3 reads CASSLLAGEQYF. CDR3 DNA sequence: TGTGCCAGCAGCTTATTGGCGGGGGAGCAGTACTTC.